This T cell receptor (beta chain) was sequenced during a study of CXCR3-negative and CXCR3-positive naive CD8 T cells. Study-level findings and limits: CXCR3-positive naive cells carried more hydrophobic TRB CDR3s than CXCR3-negative naive cells did.

Judged by frequency, this clonotype is medium-sized. The antigen is undetermined. The CDR3 extends over 15 amino acids. The V gene's germline CDR1 is KGHSH and CDR2 LQKENI. The TRB cDNA libraries were prepared by 5' RACE with UMI labels. TCRdb reprocessed the 5' RACE reads, with one entry per CDR3 protein and no DNA. Recorded for this sample: about 6,700 distinct CDR3 sequences. The sequence was collected from a human donor in good health. Some clones in this sample may be carry-over from other donors' samples. The chain carries TRBV18 and TRBJ2-7; TCRdb gives TRBD1 as the D gene, but with no DNA this cannot be confirmed. Sequencing was done on a sample of naive CXCR3+ CD8+ T cells from blood. The subset here: CD45RO-CCR7+CD27+CD95- naive CD8+ T cells expressing CXCR3 (TNR3+). The chain's CDR3 is CASSGPGQGDYEQYF. Full variable domain (rest looked up from reference TRBV18 and TRBJ2-7): NAGVMQNPRHLVRRRGQEARLRCSPMKGHSHVYWYRQLPEEGLKFMVYLQKENIIDESGMPKERFSAEFPKEGPSILRIQQVVRGDSAAYFCASSGPGQGDYEQYFGPGTRLTVT.